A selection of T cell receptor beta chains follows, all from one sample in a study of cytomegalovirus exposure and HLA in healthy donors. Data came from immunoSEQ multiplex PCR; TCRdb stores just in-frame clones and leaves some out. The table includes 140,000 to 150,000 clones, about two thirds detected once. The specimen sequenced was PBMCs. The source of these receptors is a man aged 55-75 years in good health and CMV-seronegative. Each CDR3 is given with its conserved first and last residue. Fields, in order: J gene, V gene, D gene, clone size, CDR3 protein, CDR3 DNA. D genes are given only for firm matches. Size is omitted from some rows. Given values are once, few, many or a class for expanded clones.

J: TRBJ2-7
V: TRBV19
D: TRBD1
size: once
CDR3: CASSDWTGGSYEQYF
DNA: TGTGCCAGTAGTGATTGGACAGGGGGCTCCTACGAGCAGTACTTC

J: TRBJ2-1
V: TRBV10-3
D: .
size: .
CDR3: CAIASRLNEQFF
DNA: TGTGCCATCGCTAGCCGGCTAAATGAGCAGTTCTTC

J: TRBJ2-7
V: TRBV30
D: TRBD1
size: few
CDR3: CAWSVQGTYEQYF
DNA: TGTGCCTGGAGTGTACAGGGGACCTACGAGCAGTACTTC

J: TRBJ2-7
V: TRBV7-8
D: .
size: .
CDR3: CASSLNLPRGEQYF
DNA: TGTGCCAGCAGCTTAAACCTCCCCAGGGGCGAGCAGTACTTC

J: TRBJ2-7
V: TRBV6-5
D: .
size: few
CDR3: CASSRNSGSTYEQYF
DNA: TGTGCCAGCAGCAGAAATTCGGGATCTACCTACGAGCAGTACTTC

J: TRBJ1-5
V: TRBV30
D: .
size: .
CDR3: CAWSRREDQPQHF
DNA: TGTGCCTGGAGCCGGCGCGAGGATCAGCCCCAGCATTTT

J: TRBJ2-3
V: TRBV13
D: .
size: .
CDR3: CASRAFQSDTQYF
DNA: TGTGCCAGCAGGGCCTTCCAATCAGATACGCAGTATTTT

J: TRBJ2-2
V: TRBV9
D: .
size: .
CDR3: CASSVGGSGELFF
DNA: TGTGCCAGCAGCGTAGGAGGGTCCGGGGAGCTGTTTTTT

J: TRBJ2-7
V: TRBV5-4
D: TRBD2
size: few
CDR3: CASSQQTSPSEQYF
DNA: TGTGCCAGCAGCCAACAGACTAGCCCCTCCGAGCAGTACTTC

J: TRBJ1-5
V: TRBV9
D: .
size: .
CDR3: CASSAFQVGQPQHF
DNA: TGTGCCAGCAGCGCATTCCAGGTGGGTCAGCCCCAGCATTTT

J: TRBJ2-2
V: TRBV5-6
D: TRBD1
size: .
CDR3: CASSLEGAITGELFF
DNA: TGTGCCAGCAGCTTGGAGGGGGCCATCACCGGGGAGCTGTTTTTT